This passage covers 5 T cell receptor beta chains from one sample sequenced in a study of spatial heterogeneity in lung cancer. Broader study findings: Mutation counts in tumors were tracked by counts of expanded intratumoral alpha and beta TCRs.

Their recognized antigens are unknown. A single record per CDR3 protein comes from TCRdb applying MiXCR to the 5' RACE reads. Among some 11,000 distinct CDR3 sequences listed, about 5% were seen once. Indicated time point: sample taken at primary tumor resection. Sequencing was performed on lung tumor tissue, taken at surgery. Source of these receptors: a male donor with early-stage non-small cell lung cancer.

In this sample, this clonotype turned up many times. The size of this beta chain means little, since it is a stray read in a library made for alpha chains. The chain has TRBV28 and TRBJ2-3; 9 bases agree with TRBD2. V lost 4 bases, J lost 1 base, and 9 bases stayed unmatched. This CDR3 contains 17 residues. Germline V gives CDR1 MDHEN, CDR2 SYDVKM. CDR3 loop: CASSSLLIAGGTDTQYF. The DNA of the CDR3 is TGTGCCAGCAGTTCCCTTCTGATAGCGGGAGGCACAGATACGCAGTATTTT.

This clonotype was picked up many times. Because the library targeted alpha chains, this beta chain is an off-target read whose size means little. The V and J genes are TRBV7-2 and TRBJ2-7; D not resolved. V lost 6 bases and J lost 4, with 16 bases in between. Germline V CDR1 and CDR2: SGHTA, FQGNSA. The CDR3 consists of 14 residues. CDR3 region: CASSYWVPAYEQYF. The DNA for the CDR3 is TGTGCCAGCAGTTATTGGGTCCCGGCATACGAGCAGTACTTC.

This clonotype was seen repeatedly, ten times or more. The size of this beta chain means little, since it is a stray read in a library made for alpha chains. This chain joins TRBV7-2 and TRBJ1-6; TRBD1 aligns across 7 bases. J lost 1 base, V lost 1 base, and 4 bases had no gene match. This CDR3 has 17 residues. Germline loops: CDR1 SGHTA, CDR2 FQGNSA. CDR3 nucleotide sequence: TGTGCCAGCAGCTTAGTCAGACAGGGATCCTATAATTCACCCCTCCACTTT. This sequence encodes CASSLVRQGSYNSPLHF.

In the case of this clonotype: A library made for alpha chains picked up this beta chain off target, so its size means little. Here the CDR3 DNA reads TGTGCCAGCAGCTCTGGACTAGCGGGAGCAACAGATACGCAGTATTTT. Translated, it gives CASSSGLAGATDTQYF. The genes are TRBV5-6 and TRBJ2-3, with 13 bases matching TRBD2. Germline-derived CDR1 and CDR2 are SGHDT and YYEEEE. V lost 3 bases to trimming and J lost 3 bases; unmatched junction nucleotides: 4. The CDR3 is 16 amino acids.

This clonotype was picked up many times. This beta chain is an unintended read in a library built for alpha chains; its size means little. The chain has TRBV20-1 and TRBJ1-5; no clear D. Trimming took off 5 bases at V and 3 bases at J, with 11 bases between the two ends. The CDR3 consists of 13 residues. Per germline, CDR1 DFQATT and CDR2 SNEGSKA (reference sequence). The CDR3 DNA sequence: TGCAGTGCTTGGGAATCCTCCAATCAGCCCCAGCATTTT. Residues: CSAWESSNQPQHF.